Listed below are T cell receptor beta chains from one sample, sequenced in a study of response to subunit inactivated influenza vaccine. TCRdb reprocessed the RT-PCR reads via MiXCR and lists one record per CDR3 protein. This sample has 500,000 to 600,000 distinct CDR3 sequences, with about 12% found just once. Sequences were derived from PBMCs from blood, sampled on the day of vaccination. All receptors derive from a man in his fifties or sixties who received an inactivated influenza vaccine. Each CDR3 is given with its conserved first and last residue. Clone size is not always given. Where it is, it says once, few, many or a class for expanded clones.

v_call clone_size cdr3_aa
TRBV5-1 NA CASSPSTSGYNEQFF
TRBV28 many CASSPSGGYTDTQYF
TRBV5-1 NA CASSLAPGALTDTQYF
TRBV3-1 NA CASSQLREAGELFF
TRBV7-2 few CASSLGSLLNYGYTF
TRBV10-3 many CAISQTSGGQTYEQYF
TRBV4-3 few CASSQGALSSTDTQYF
TRBV20-1 NA CSARDQRDRVDQPQHF
TRBV20-1 many CSAYPDTQYF
TRBV4-1 NA CASSQVGTGKNEQFF
TRBV20-1 NA CSARTLLSSYEQYF
TRBV9 many CASSVATSGRGGELFF
TRBV5-1 few CASSLALGQETQYF
TRBV29-1 NA CRVVGFASYNEQFF
TRBV7-9 few CASSLDWGTDSYEQYF
TRBV25-1 few CASSDWTAHGANEKLFF
TRBV2 few CASSEEYAGNNEQFF
TRBV7-9 many CASSSSGRANEQFF
TRBV5-1 few CASSFTGGPPGDTQYF
TRBV6-2/TRBV6-3 few CASNENFPGQDSYEQYF
TRBV11-2 NA CASSFTSGGLSYNEQFF
TRBV7-6 many CASSLVGQNSYNEQFF
TRBV15 NA CATSRAPGARETQYF
TRBV10-3 few CAISDWGVSNQPQHF
TRBV5-1 few CASSGRTSGNTGELFF
TRBV5-1 NA CASSEAGGVTGELFF
TRBV5-6 NA CASSLQGGWNTEAFF
TRBV6-5 many CASSYPSGGQGGELFF
TRBV2 NA CASSEVGDPRTYEQYF
TRBV6-2/TRBV6-3 few CASSYPGLAGGNEQFF
TRBV5-1 few CASSLAASRTYEQYF
TRBV20-1 NA CSARIKNIQYF
TRBV20-1 few CSEIPASTDTQYF
TRBV12-3/TRBV12-4 many CASSLAGGPSYEQYF
TRBV28 few CASITGGINQPQHF
TRBV4-3 few CASSQEFGGTYEQYF
TRBV4-1 many CASSQEHIFRDSGDSYNSPLHF
TRBV7-9 NA CASSLAQAANTGELFF
TRBV4-3 NA CASSLSMGTGELFF
TRBV5-6 NA CASSLAGSGSYEQFF
TRBV20-1 few CSARGLDQETQYF
TRBV5-1 NA CASSLAQATETQYF
TRBV4-3 NA CASGNRVSSTDTQYF
TRBV12-3/TRBV12-4 NA CASTRLGQGISYGYTF
TRBV11-2 NA CASSFPAGGRETQYF
TRBV2 many CASIKPGQGSGTEAFF
TRBV4-3 many CASSQDFMQGRETQYF
TRBV7-3 NA CASSLGQPSEAFF
TRBV4-3 NA CASSQRRDSLDTQYF
TRBV28 few CASSYRGSGNIQYF
TRBV25-1 many CASSESRGFNQPQHF
TRBV7-6 NA CASSFFAVGNNEQFF
TRBV7-2 few CASSSGLAGGGLFF
TRBV20-1 few CSASGWGGSSYEQYF
TRBV6-1 once CASSSGRAFEQYF
TRBV20-1 NA CSARADSNQPQHF
TRBV11-2 NA CASKPGTGWNEQFF
TRBV5-1 few CASSSRDRGNEQYF
TRBV7-2 NA CASRTGQGSYNEQFF
TRBV5-1 few CASSSLGTRQETQYF